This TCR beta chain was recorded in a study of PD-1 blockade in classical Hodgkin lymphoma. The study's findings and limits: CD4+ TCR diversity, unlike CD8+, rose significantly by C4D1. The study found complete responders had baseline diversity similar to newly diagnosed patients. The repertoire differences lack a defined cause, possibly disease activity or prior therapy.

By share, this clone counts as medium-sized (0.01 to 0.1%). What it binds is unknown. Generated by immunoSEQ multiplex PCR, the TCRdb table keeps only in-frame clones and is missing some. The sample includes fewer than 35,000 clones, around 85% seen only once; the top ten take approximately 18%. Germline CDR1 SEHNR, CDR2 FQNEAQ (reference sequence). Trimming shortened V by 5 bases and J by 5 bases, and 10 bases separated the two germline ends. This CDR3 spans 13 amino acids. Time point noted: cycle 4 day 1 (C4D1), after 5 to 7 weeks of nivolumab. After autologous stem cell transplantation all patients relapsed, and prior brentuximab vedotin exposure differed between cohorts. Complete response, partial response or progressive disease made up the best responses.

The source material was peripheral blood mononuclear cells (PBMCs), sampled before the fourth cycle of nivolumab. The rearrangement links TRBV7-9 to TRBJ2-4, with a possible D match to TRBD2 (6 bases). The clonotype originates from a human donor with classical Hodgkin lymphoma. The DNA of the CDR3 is TGTGCCAGCAGCCCGGGACTGGAAAACATTCAGTACTTC. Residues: CASSPGLENIQYF.